This T cell receptor (beta chain) was sequenced during a study of blood T cell repertoires in COVID-19. About the research overall: The samples span acute and convalescent COVID-19 from the United States, Italy and Spain. Sample material is recorded as cDNA or gDNA derived from T cells, B-cell-depleted T cells, or PBMCs.

This clone has only one observation. Adults between roughly 18 and 95 years of age took part from about two dozen US areas. The study assigned cohorts using participant-reported clinical history. Clones were sequenced by immunoSEQ multiplex PCR, and TCRdb holds only the in-frame ones, with some missing. There are hundreds of thousands of clones in the sample; just under 90% occur only once, and around 9% lies in the top ten. Germline V gives CDR1 MNHEY, CDR2 SMNVEV (reference sequence). This CDR3 contains 14 residues. Unmatched junction bases numbered 5, after V lost 3 bases and J lost 3 bases. The receptor was derived from a woman aged 25-40 years who had recovered from COVID-19. V is TRBV27 and J is TRBJ2-7, with TRBD1 identical over 7 bases. The material sequenced was PBMCs or T cells enriched from blood (not recorded which). The CDR3 sequence: CASSFQGGGYEQYF. The CDR3 DNA follows: TGTGCCAGCAGTTTCCAAGGGGGCGGCTACGAGCAGTACTTC.